This TCR beta chain was sequenced during a study of cytomegalovirus exposure and HLA in healthy donors. Study outcomes and limitations: Earlier results showed most TCR beta V segments being productive about 90% or about 30% of the time. Across donors, most TCRs were seen rarely, yet some public ones were widespread.

Vbeta (60) and Jbeta (13) primers were used in the PCR. The method was immunoSEQ multiplex PCR; TCRdb's version includes in-frame clones alone and lacks a portion of them. The data contain around 200,000 clones, 70% to 85% of them singletons. The junction had 2 bases not matched to a gene; V was cut back by 2 bases and J by 8 bases. This CDR3 has 13 residues. CDR1 and CDR2 from the germline V gene are MGHDK and SYGVNS. Concerning this clone: Its antigen is not known.

Sample: PBMCs. The source of this sequence is a woman aged 40 to 50 in good health and CMV-seronegative. The chain links TRBV25-1 to TRBJ1-4, with 7 bases identical to TRBD1. CDR3 in amino acids: CASSEPTGEKLFF. Written as DNA, the CDR3 is TGTGCCAGCAGTGAACCGACAGGGGAAAAACTGTTTTTT.